The present TCR beta chain was sequenced within a study of shared clonotypes between healthy human individuals. Whole-study results and caveats: Specimens sampled were limited to blood, with tissue repertoires likely differing.

As for this clone: Antigen specificity is unknown. At the DNA level, this CDR3 is encoded by other sequences in the same sample as well.

Researchers divided each subset's genomic DNA evenly across several immunoSEQ plates. How the authors handled the data: Filtering differed for immunoSEQ, which gave only junction sequences without quality scores. Libraries were prepared by immunoSEQ multiplex PCR; TCRdb keeps only in-frame clonotypes and omits some of them. V and J calls and clone size come straight from that table; D and trimming were deduced from the DNA. The repertoire holds 2 million to 2.5 million clones, 90% to 97% seen once, with 0.1% to 0.15% in the top ten. The CDR3 consists of 14 residues. Trimming pared 0 bases from V and 5 bases from J, leaving 8 bases between. Looked up from germline, CDR1 is SGHRS and CDR2 is YFSETQ.

The sequence was obtained from a man aged 18 to 30 in good health. The chain has TRBV5-1 and TRBJ2-2, with a tentative D call TRBD1 (6 bases). Sequencing was performed on naive CD4+ T cells sorted from blood. The sample's subset: CD45RA+ positively selected. The CDR3 DNA sequence: TGCGCCAGCAGCTTGGCAGGGGTTACCGGGGAGCTGTTTTTT. It specifies CASSLAGVTGELFF.